This TCR beta chain is drawn from a study of OX40 agonist ivuxolimab in advanced cancers. Study as a whole: The study gave patients intravenous ivuxolimab at 0.01 to 10 mg/kg every 2 weeks. Of the patients, three showed partial responses, one with hepatocellular carcinoma and two with cutaneous melanoma. The study's findings and limits: Antigen specificity remained undetermined for the expanded peripheral T cells. The study found that CD8+ T cells averaged more expanded clones than CD4+.

CDR1 LNHDA and CDR2 SQIVND come from the germline V gene (reference sequence). This CDR3 has 16 amino acids. With V trimmed by 6 bases and J by 1 base, 8 bases remained unmatched. Profiled with immunoSEQ multiplex PCR; TCRdb holds only in-frame clones, not every one. The sample holds tens of thousands of clones; roughly 84% are singletons and the top ten take more than 0.25%. This clone was seen a single time. Its antigen is not identified. V usage is TRBV19 and J usage is TRBJ1-5, with 8 nucleotides matching TRBD1. The sample was CD4+ or CD8+ T cells sorted from blood, taken in a trial of the OX40 agonist ivuxolimab. This clonotype originated in an adult with an advanced solid tumor such as melanoma, head and neck, liver or kidney cancer. CDR3 loop: CASSPQGVGSNQPQHF. CDR3 nucleotides: TGTGCCAGTAGCCCACAGGGGGTCGGGAGCAATCAGCCCCAGCATTTT.